The 6 T cell receptor beta chains given below trace back to one sample, sequenced in a study of esophageal squamous cell carcinoma under preoperative chemotherapy (dated by TCRdb to between 2018 and 2020). Sample time point, as interpreted from the label and publication: after preoperative PTX-NDP chemotherapy. Library creation used PCR. TCRdb lists the instrument as HiSeq X Ten. The public reads were run again by TCRdb, first through fastp at Q25 and then through MiXCR, and only productive beta chains were kept. When rows share a CDR3 protein, they turn into one entry using the most common DNA and genes. The sample includes some 32,000 distinct CDR3 sequences, with under 60% observed a single time. The top ten constitute around 23% of the sample. Sampling was performed from a patient given preoperative chemotherapy. The receptors here all came from a human donor with esophageal squamous cell carcinoma. The donor label of this sample is uncertain.

The chain recombines TRBV7-2 with TRBJ2-5; 11 nucleotides agree with TRBD2. The CDR3 spans 15 residues. Germline-derived CDR1 and CDR2 are SGHTA and FQGNSA. V trimming: 6 bases; J trimming: 13 bases; junction bases outside the gene matches: 16. In DNA form, the CDR3 reads TGTGCCAGCAGTATCTCGGGACTAGCGGCGGCGTCCCGGTACTTC. This translates into CASSISGLAAASRYF.

This clonotype appeared a few times. The chain employs TRBV11-3 and TRBJ2-7; a weak D match, TRBD2 (5 bases). CDR3 size: 15 residues. V was trimmed by 1 base and J by 5 bases, leaving 15 bases between them. The germline CDR1 and CDR2 sequences are SGHNT and YENEEA. CDR3 in DNA: TGTGCCAGCAGCTTAGCGTCGAGTAAGAGGGACGAGCAGTACTTC. It is translated as CASSLASSKRDEQYF. The full variable domain, rest sourced from reference TRBV11-3 and TRBJ2-7, is EAGVVQSPRYKIIEKKQPVAFWCNPISGHNTLYWYLQNLGQGPELLIRYENEEAVDDSQLPKDRFSAERLKGVDSTLKIQPAELGDSAVYLCASSLASSKRDEQYFGPGTRLTVT.

CDR3 protein: CASSQGPAGNTDTQYF. In nucleotides, the CDR3 is TGTGCCAGCAGCCAAGGCCCAGCGGGGAACACAGATACGCAGTATTTT. The J gene is TRBJ2-3, the V gene TRBV4-2; TRBD2 agrees at 7 bases. The V gene's germline CDR1 is LGHNA and CDR2 YNFKEQ. CDR3 size: 16 residues. The J segment lost 2 bases and the V segment lost 1 base, leaving 6 bases of the junction unmatched.

The CDR3 DNA reads TGTGCCACCAGTGATCTGGGAGATCAAGAGACCCAGTACTTC. This codes for CATSDLGDQETQYF. J is TRBJ2-5 and V is TRBV24-1; tentatively, D is TRBD2 (5 bases). The CDR3 runs 14 residues. Trimming removed 3 bases at V and 2 bases at J, with 9 bases between. Germline assignment: CDR1 KGHDR and CDR2 SFDVKD.

This clonotype came up many times. V and J are TRBV7-2 and TRBJ1-2; TRBD1 aligns across 11 bases. Unmatched junction bases numbered 13, after V lost 2 bases and J lost 8 bases. This CDR3 has 17 amino acids. Looked up from germline, CDR1 is SGHTA and CDR2 is FQGNSA. The CDR3 DNA follows: TGTGCCAGCAGCTTAAGGAATCCGGGACAGGGGGGAGGAGGCTACACCTTC. Translating it yields CASSLRNPGQGGGGYTF.

Concerning this clonotype: Compared with germline, one end of the junction differs, possibly owing to a read error. J is TRBJ2-3 and V is TRBV7-6, with D maybe TRBD1 (5 bases). The CDR3 length is 15 residues. CDR1 and CDR2 from the germline V gene are SGHVS and FNYEAQ. The CDR3 protein is CASSLGPWGTDTQYF. The CDR3 coding sequence is TGTGCCAGCAGCTTAGGCCCCTGGGGCACAGATACGCAGTACTTT.